The text below deals with one T cell receptor (beta chain). In the original analysis: Reference gene primer amplification gave estimated nucleated cell counts. Clones were sequenced by immunoSEQ multiplex PCR, and TCRdb holds only the in-frame ones, with some missing. V, J and clone size are those of that table, while D and trimming were read from the DNA. The top ten clones hold approximately 2% of a sample with just over 300,000 clones, under 90% of them seen once. Trimming cost V 0 bases and J 7 bases; bases outside gene matches: 5. Per the germline V gene, CDR1 is SGHRS and CDR2 is YFSETQ. This CDR3 contains 16 residues. These data are taken from a study of blood T cell repertoires in COVID-19. Study context: PBMCs, B-cell-depleted T cells, or T cells were the source of the cDNA or gDNA that made up the material.

The chain couples TRBV5-1 to TRBJ2-1; 12 nucleotides align to TRBD2. Sequencing was performed on peripheral blood. This clonotype originated in a woman in her twenties or thirties with COVID-19, enrolled during active disease. DNA of the CDR3: TGCGCCAGCAGCTTGGTGCTAGCGGGGGGGCAAAATGAGCAGTTCTTC. This codes for CASSLVLAGGQNEQFF.